This T cell receptor beta chain came from a study of Graves' ophthalmopathy and Graves' hyperthyroidism. From RNA, the CDR3 regions of TCR beta chains were amplified and sequenced. The first-round RT-PCR employed HTBI primers together with the Qiagen OneStep RT-PCR kit. A multiplex PCR was then performed as the second round. One entry per CDR3 protein, called by TCRdb with MiXCR from the multiplex PCR reads. The repertoire includes fewer than 650,000 distinct CDR3 sequences, around a fifth of them detected once, and approximately 7% sits in the top ten. Points on this clonotype: The antigen is not known.

Looked up from germline, CDR1 is MNHNS and CDR2 is SASEGT. V was shortened by 7 bases and J by 4 bases, with 10 bases between the two germline ends. This CDR3 region has 12 residues. Study-level points and caveats: With 60% to 71% sensitivity and more than 72% specificity, the model predicted ophthalmopathy progression.

Stable hyperthyroid donors showed no ophthalmopathy during 18 months follow-up. The study excluded patients with other autoimmune diseases, uncontrolled infections, pregnancy or lactation. This receptor was obtained from a young woman with stable Graves' hyperthyroidism. Some clones in this sample may be carry-over from other donors' samples. The material sequenced was peripheral blood. V and J are TRBV6-1 and TRBJ2-5; D gene unclear. The CDR3 protein is CASTQGGETQYF. CDR3 bases: TGTGCCAGCACTCAAGGCGGAGAGACCCAGTACTTC.